This T cell receptor (beta chain) is drawn from a study of beta chain features in type 1 diabetes. In the study overall: Patients did not differ from healthy donors in age, gender or cell yield. Summed over all samples, the examined sorted cells came to 85 million to 140 million. Study-wide results and caveats: cDNA-based sequencing might over-represent cells highly expressing TCR. There were fewer insertions and more deletions at the VDJ junctions of type 1 diabetes patients.

In its sample, this clone was seen a few times. Its antigen is undetermined. TCRB transcripts that were expressed got sequenced, as all of the isolated RNA had been reverse transcribed. Some clones are missing from TCRdb's copy, which holds only in-frame ones; the method was immunoSEQ multiplex PCR. The sample contains a few hundred thousand clones, 9.5% to 11% of which appear only once. V lost 9 bases, J lost 3 bases, and 0 bases stayed unmatched. CDR1 and CDR2 (germline): MDHEN, SYDVKM. The CDR3 is 12 residues long. Sequenced sample: naive CD4+ T cells from blood. This clonotype was sampled from a woman aged 30 to 39 in good health. This sequence joins TRBV28 and TRBJ2-1; 9 positions agree with TRBD2. The CDR3 reads CASSGSYNEQFF. In DNA form, the CDR3 reads TGTGCCAGTAGCGGGAGCTACAATGAGCAGTTCTTC.